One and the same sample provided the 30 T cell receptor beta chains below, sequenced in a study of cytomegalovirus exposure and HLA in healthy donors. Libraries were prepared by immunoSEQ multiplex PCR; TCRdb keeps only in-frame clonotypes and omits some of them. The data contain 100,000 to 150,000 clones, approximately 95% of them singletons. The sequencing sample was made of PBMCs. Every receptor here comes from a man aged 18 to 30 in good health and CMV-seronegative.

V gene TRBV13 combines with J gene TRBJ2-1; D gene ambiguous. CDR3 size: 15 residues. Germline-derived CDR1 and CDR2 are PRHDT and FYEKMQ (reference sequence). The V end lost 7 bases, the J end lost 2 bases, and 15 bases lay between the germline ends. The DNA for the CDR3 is TGTGCCAGCACGAAACCCGCGGAGACCTACAATGAGCAGTTCTTC. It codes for CASTKPAETYNEQFF.

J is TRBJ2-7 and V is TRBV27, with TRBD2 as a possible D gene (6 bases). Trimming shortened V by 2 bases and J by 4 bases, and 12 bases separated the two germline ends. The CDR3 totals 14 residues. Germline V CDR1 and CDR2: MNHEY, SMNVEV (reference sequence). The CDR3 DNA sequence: TGTGCCAGCAGTTTAAAACTAGCTGGGTACGAGCAGTACTTC. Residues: CASSLKLAGYEQYF.

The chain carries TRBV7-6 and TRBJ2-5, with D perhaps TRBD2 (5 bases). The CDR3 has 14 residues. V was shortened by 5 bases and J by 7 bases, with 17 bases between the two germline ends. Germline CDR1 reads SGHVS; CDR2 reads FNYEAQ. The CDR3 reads CASSQRSGWGTQYF. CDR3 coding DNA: TGTGCCAGCAGCCAAAGGTCGGGGTGGGGGACCCAGTACTTC.

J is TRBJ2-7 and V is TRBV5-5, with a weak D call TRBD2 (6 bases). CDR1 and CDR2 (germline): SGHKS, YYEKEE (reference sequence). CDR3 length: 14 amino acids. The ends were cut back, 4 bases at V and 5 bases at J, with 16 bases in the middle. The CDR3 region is CASSLPGLRNEQYF. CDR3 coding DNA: TGTGCCAGCAGCCTTCCGGGACTGAGGAACGAGCAGTACTTC.

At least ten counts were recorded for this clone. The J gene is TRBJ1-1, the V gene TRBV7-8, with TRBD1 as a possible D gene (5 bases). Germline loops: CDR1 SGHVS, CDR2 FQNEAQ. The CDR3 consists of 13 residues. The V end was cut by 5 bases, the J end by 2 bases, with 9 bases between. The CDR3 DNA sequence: TGTGCCAGCAGCCCGGGACTTAACACTGAAGCTTTCTTT. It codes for CASSPGLNTEAFF.

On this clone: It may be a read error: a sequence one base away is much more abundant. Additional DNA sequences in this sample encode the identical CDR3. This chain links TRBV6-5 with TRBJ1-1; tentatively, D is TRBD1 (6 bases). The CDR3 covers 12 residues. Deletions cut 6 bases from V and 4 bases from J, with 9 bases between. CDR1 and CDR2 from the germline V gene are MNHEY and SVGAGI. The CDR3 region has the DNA TGTGCCAGCAGCTTCAGGGGCACTGAAGCTTTCTTT. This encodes CASSFRGTEAFF.

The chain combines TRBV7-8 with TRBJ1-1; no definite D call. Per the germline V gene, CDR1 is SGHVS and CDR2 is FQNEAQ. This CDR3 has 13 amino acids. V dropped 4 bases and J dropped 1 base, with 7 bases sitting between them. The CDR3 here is CASSSVGNTEAFF. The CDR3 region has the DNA TGTGCCAGCAGCTCGGTTGGGAACACTGAAGCTTTCTTT.

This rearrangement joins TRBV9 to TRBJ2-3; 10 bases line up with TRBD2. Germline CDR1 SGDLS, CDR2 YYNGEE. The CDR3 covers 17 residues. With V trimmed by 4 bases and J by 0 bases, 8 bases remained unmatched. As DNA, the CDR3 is TGTGCCAGCAGCTATCCACGGACTAGCGGAAGCACAGATACGCAGTATTTT. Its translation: CASSYPRTSGSTDTQYF. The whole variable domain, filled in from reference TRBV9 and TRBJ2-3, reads DSGVTQTPKHLITATGQRVTLRCSPRSGDLSVYWYQQSLDQGLQFLIQYYNGEERAKGNILERFSAQQFPDLHSELNLSSLELGDSALYFCASSYPRTSGSTDTQYFGPGTRLTVL.

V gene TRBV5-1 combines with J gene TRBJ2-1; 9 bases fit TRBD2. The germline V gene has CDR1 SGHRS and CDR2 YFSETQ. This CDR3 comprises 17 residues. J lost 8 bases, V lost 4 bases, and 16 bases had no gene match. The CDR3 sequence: CASSPEVAGVPGDEQFF. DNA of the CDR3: TGCGCCAGCAGCCCGGAGGTAGCGGGAGTTCCGGGAGATGAGCAGTTCTTC.

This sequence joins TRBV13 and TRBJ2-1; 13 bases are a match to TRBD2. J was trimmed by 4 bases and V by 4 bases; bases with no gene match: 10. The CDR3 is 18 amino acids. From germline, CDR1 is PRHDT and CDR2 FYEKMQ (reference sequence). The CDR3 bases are TGTGCCAGCAGCTCGCTTGAGGGGACTAGCGGGACGTACAATGAGCAGTTCTTC. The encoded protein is CASSSLEGTSGTYNEQFF. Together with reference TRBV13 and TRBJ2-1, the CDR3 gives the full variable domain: AAGVIQSPRHLIKEKRETATLKCYPIPRHDTVYWYQQGPGQDPQFLISFYEKMQSDKGSIPDRFSAQQFSDYHSELNMSSLELGDSALYFCASSSLEGTSGTYNEQFFGPGTRLTVL.

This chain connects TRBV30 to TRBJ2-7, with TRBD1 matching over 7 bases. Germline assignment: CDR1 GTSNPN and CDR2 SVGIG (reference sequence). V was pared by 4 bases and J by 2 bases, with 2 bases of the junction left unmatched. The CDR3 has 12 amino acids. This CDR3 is CAWKGATYEQYF. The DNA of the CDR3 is TGTGCCTGGAAGGGGGCGACCTACGAGCAGTACTTC.

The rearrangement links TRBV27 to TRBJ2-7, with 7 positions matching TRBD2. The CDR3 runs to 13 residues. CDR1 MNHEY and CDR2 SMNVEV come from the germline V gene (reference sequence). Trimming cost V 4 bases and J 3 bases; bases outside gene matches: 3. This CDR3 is CASSSGTNYEQYF. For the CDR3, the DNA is TGTGCCAGCAGTTCCGGGACTAACTACGAGCAGTACTTC.

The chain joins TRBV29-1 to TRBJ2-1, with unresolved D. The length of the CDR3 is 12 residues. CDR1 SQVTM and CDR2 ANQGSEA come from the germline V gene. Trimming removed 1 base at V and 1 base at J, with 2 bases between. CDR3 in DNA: TGCAGCGTTGAAGTATCCTACAATGAGCAGTTCTTC. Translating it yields CSVEVSYNEQFF.

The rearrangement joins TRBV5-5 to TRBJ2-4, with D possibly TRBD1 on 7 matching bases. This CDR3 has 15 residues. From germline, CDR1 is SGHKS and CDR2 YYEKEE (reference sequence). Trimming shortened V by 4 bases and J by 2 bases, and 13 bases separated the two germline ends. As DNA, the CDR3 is TGTGCCAGCAGCGTGTCAGGGGGGTCCAAAAACATTCAGTACTTC. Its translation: CASSVSGGSKNIQYF. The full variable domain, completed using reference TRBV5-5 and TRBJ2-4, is DAGVTQSPTHLIKTRGQQVTLRCSPISGHKSVSWYQQVLGQGPQFIFQYYEKEERGRGNFPDRFSARQFPNYSSELNVNALLLGDSALYLCASSVSGGSKNIQYFGAGTRLSVL.

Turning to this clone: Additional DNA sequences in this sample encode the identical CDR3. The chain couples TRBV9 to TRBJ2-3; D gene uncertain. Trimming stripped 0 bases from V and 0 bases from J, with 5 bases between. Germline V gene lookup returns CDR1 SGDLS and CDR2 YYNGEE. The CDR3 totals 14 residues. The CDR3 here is CASSVGGSTDTQYF. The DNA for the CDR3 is TGTGCCAGCAGCGTAGGCGGAAGCACAGATACGCAGTATTTT.

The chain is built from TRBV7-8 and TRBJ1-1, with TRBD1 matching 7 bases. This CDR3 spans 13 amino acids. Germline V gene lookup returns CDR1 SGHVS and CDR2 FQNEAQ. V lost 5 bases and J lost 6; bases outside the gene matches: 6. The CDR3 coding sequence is TGTGCCAGCAGCATACAGGGGTATGCTGAAGCTTTCTTT. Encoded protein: CASSIQGYAEAFF.

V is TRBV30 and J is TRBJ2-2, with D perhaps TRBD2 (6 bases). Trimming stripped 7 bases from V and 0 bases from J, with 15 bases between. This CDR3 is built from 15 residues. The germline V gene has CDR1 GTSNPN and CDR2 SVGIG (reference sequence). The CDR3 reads CASRRGNTNTGELFF. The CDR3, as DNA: TGTGCCTCACGACGCGGGAACACGAACACCGGGGAGCTGTTTTTT.

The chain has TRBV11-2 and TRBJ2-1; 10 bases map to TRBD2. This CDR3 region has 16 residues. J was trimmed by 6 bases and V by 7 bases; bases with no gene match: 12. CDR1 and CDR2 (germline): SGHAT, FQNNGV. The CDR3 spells CASTSRGASGSNEQFF. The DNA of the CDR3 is TGTGCCAGCACCTCCAGGGGGGCTAGCGGGAGCAATGAGCAGTTCTTC.

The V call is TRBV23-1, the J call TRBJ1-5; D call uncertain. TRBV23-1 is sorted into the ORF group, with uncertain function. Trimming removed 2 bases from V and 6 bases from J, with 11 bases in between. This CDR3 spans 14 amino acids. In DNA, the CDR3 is TGCGCCAGCAGTCAAGGGCCCAGATGTCAGCCCCAGCATTTT. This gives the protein CASSQGPRCQPQHF.

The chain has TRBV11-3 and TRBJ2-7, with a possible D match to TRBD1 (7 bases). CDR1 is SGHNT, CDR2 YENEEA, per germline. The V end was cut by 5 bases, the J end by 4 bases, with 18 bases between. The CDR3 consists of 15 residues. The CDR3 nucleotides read TGTGCCAGCAGCCCGAGACAGGGACTGGCTTACGAGCAGTACTTC. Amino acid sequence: CASSPRQGLAYEQYF. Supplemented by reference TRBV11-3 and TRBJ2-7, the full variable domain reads EAGVVQSPRYKIIEKKQPVAFWCNPISGHNTLYWYLQNLGQGPELLIRYENEEAVDDSQLPKDRFSAERLKGVDSTLKIQPAELGDSAVYLCASSPRQGLAYEQYFGPGTRLTVT.

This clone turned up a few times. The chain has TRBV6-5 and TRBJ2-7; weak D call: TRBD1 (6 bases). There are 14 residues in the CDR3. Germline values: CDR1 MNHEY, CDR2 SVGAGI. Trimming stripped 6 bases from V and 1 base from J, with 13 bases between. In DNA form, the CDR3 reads TGTGCCAGCAGACTTATAGGACAGTCCTACGAGCAGTACTTC. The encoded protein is CASRLIGQSYEQYF.

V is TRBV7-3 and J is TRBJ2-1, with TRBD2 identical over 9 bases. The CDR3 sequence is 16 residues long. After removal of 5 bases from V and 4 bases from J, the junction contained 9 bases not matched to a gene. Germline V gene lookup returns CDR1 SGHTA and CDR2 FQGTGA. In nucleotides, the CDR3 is TGTGCCAGCAGCCCAAGACTAGCGGAACGGTACAATGAGCAGTTCTTC. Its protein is CASSPRLAERYNEQFF. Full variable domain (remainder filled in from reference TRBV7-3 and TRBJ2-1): GAGVSQTPSNKVTEKGKYVELRCDPISGHTALYWYRQSLGQGPEFLIYFQGTGAADDSGLPNDRFFAVRPEGSVSTLKIQRTERGDSAVYLCASSPRLAERYNEQFFGPGTRLTVL.

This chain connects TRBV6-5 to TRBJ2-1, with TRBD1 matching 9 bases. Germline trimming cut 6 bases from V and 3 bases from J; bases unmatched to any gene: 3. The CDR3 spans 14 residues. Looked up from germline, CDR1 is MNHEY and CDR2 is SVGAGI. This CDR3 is CASRPDRGYNEQFF. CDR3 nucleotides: TGTGCCAGCAGACCGGACAGGGGCTACAATGAGCAGTTCTTC.

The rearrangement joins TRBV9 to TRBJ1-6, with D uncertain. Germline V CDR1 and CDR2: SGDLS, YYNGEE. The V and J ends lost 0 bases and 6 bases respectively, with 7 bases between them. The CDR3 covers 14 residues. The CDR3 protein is CASSVGSGNSPLHF. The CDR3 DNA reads TGTGCCAGCAGCGTAGGTTCGGGTAATTCACCCCTCCACTTT.

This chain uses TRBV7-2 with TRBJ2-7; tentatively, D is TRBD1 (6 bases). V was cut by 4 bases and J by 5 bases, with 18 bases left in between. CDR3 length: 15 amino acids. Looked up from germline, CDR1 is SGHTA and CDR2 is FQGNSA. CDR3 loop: CASSSTQGSQDEQYF. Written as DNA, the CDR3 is TGTGCCAGCAGCTCGACACAGGGCTCCCAGGACGAGCAGTACTTC.

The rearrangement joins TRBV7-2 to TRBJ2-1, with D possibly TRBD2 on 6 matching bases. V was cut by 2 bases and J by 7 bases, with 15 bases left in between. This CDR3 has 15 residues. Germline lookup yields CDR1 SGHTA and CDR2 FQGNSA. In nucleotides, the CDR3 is TGTGCCAGCAGCTTAACATGGGGGGTGAGGAATGAGCAGTTCTTC. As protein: CASSLTWGVRNEQFF.

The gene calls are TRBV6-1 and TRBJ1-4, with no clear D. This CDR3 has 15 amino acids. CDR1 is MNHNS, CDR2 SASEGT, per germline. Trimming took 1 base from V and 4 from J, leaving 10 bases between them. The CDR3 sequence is CASSEVGLINEKLFF. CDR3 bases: TGTGCCAGCAGTGAAGTTGGGCTGATTAATGAAAAACTGTTTTTT.

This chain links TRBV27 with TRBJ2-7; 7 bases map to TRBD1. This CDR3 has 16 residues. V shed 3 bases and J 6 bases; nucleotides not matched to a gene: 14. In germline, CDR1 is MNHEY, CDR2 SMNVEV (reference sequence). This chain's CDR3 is CASSFRWRGGRGEQYF. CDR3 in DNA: TGTGCCAGCAGTTTTAGGTGGAGAGGGGGCCGGGGCGAGCAGTACTTC.

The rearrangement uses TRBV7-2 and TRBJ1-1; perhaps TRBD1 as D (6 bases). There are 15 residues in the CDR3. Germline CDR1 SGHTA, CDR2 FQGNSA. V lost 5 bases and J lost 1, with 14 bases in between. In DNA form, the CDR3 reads TGTGCCAGCAGCCCCGAGGGACAACCGAACACTGAAGCTTTCTTT. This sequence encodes CASSPEGQPNTEAFF.

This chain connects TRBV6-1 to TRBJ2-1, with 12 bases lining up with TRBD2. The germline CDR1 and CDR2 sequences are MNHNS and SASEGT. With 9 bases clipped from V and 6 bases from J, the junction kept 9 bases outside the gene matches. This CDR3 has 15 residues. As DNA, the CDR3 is TGTGCCAGTCAATACTCGACTAGCGGGAGCAATGAGCAGTTCTTC. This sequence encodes CASQYSTSGSNEQFF.